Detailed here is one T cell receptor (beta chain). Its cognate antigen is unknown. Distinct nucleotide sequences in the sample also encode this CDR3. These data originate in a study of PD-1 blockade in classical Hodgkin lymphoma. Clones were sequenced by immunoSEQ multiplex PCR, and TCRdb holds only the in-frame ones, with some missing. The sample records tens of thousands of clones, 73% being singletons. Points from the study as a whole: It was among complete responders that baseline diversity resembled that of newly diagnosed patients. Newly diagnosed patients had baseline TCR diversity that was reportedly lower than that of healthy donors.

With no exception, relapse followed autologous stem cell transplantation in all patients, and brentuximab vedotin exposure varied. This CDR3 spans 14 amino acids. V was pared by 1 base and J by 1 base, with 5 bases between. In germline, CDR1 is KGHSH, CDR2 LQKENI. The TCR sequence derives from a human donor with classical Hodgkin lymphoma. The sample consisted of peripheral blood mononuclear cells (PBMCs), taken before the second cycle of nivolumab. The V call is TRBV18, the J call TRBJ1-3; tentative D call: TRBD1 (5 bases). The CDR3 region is CASSPQGSGNTIYF. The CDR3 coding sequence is TGTGCCAGCTCACCACAGGGGTCTGGAAACACCATATATTTT.